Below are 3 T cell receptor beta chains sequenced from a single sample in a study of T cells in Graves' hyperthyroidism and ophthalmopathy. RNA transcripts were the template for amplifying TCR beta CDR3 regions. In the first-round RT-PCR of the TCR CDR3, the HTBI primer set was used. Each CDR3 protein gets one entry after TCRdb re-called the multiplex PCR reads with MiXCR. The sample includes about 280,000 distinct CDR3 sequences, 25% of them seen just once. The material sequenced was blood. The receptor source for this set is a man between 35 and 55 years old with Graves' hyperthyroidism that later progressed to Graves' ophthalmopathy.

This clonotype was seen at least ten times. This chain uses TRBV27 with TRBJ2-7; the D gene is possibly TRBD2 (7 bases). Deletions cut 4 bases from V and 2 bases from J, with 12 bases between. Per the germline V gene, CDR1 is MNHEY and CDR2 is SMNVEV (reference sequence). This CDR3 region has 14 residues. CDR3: CASSSGAGAYEQYF. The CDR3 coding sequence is TGTGCCAGCAGTTCAGGGGCGGGAGCCTACGAGCAGTACTTC.

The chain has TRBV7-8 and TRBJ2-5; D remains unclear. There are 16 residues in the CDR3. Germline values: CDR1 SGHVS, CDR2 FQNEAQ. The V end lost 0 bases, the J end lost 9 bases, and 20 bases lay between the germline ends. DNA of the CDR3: TGTGCCAGCAGCTTAGCTCCGGGCACCTCGGGTAGGGCCCAGTACTTC. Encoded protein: CASSLAPGTSGRAQYF.

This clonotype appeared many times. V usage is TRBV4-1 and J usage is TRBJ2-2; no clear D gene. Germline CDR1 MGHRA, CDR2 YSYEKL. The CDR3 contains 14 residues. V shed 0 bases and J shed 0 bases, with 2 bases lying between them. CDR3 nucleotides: TGCGCCAGCAGCCAAGAACCGAACACCGGGGAGCTGTTTTTT. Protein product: CASSQEPNTGELFF.